The 32 T cell receptor beta chains listed next were all sequenced from one sample in a study of T cell responses to AZD1222 COVID-19 vaccine. TCRdb's table, derived via immunoSEQ multiplex PCR, lists solely in-frame clones and lacks some. The sample comprises around 180,000 clones, 94% of which are singletons, and 1.6% rests with the top ten. The source was peripheral blood, collected 28 days after the second AZD1222 dose. The receptors shown here come from an adult who received the AZD1222 COVID-19 vaccine.

The V and J genes are TRBV27 and TRBJ1-1; D is ambiguous. Germline CDR1 and CDR2: MNHEY and SMNVEV (reference sequence). Trimming stripped 2 bases from V and 0 bases from J, with 7 bases between. CDR3 length equals 14 residues. CDR3 region: CASSLMGMNTEAFF. The CDR3 DNA follows: TGTGCCAGCAGTTTAATGGGGATGAACACTGAAGCTTTCTTT.

V gene TRBV4-2 combines with J gene TRBJ1-3; D ambiguous. V gave up 1 base and J gave up 10 bases, with 8 bases separating them. The CDR3 loop spans 12 amino acids. Germline CDR1 is LGHNA and CDR2 is YNFKEQ. CDR3 bases: TGTGCCAGCAGCCAAGGCTGGCCGACCATATATTTT. This gives the protein CASSQGWPTIYF.

The CDR3 sequence: CASSLTSSHQETQYF. The CDR3 region has the DNA TGTGCCAGCAGCTTAACTTCCTCCCACCAAGAGACCCAGTACTTC. The V call is TRBV7-3, the J call TRBJ2-5; D is ambiguous. The CDR3 loop spans 15 amino acids. In germline, CDR1 is SGHTA, CDR2 FQGTGA. Deletions cut 0 bases from V and 0 bases from J, with 8 bases between. Full variable domain (missing parts from reference TRBV7-3 and TRBJ2-5): GAGVSQTPSNKVTEKGKYVELRCDPISGHTALYWYRQSLGQGPEFLIYFQGTGAADDSGLPNDRFFAVRPEGSVSTLKIQRTERGDSAVYLCASSLTSSHQETQYFGPGTRLLVL.

The chain carries TRBV5-1 and TRBJ1-2; no firm D call. Trimming removed 0 bases at V and 4 bases at J, with 10 bases between. The CDR3 length is 14 residues. Germline V gives CDR1 SGHRS, CDR2 YFSETQ. CDR3 region: CASSLEPQGYGYTF. As DNA, the CDR3 is TGCGCCAGCAGCTTGGAGCCCCAAGGCTATGGCTACACCTTC.

The chain is built from TRBV6-5 and TRBJ1-1; D not certain. The germline V gene encodes CDR1 MNHEY and CDR2 SVGAGI. The CDR3 spans 13 residues. The V gene lost 8 bases and the J gene lost 1 base, with 11 bases spanning the gap. The chain's CDR3 is CASVLARNTEAFF. The CDR3 DNA sequence: TGTGCCAGCGTTTTAGCCAGGAACACTGAAGCTTTCTTT.

In regard to this clone: Distinct nucleotide sequences in the sample also encode this CDR3. The chain joins TRBV2 to TRBJ2-7; D is ambiguous. There are 11 residues in the CDR3. Trimming removed 1 base from V and 3 bases from J, with 1 base in between. CDR1 and CDR2 (germline): SNHLY, FYNNEI. CDR3 DNA sequence: TGTGCCAGCAGTGAAGGCTACGAGCAGTACTTC. This codes for CASSEGYEQYF.

The genes are TRBV9 and TRBJ2-3; TRBD2 agrees at 8 bases. There are 17 residues in the CDR3. Germline loops: CDR1 SGDLS, CDR2 YYNGEE. V shed 1 base, J shed 1 base, and the junction held 8 bases outside the gene matches. CDR3: CASSVSERELGTDTQYF. The CDR3 DNA is TGTGCCAGCAGCGTATCGGAGCGGGAGTTGGGCACAGATACGCAGTATTTT.

The V call is TRBV5-1, the J call TRBJ2-1; 8 nucleotides line up with TRBD1. Per the germline V gene, CDR1 is SGHRS and CDR2 is YFSETQ. The CDR3 has 11 residues. V dropped 4 bases and J dropped 10; count of bases not matched to a gene: 1. In DNA, the CDR3 is TGCGCCAGCAGCGGACAGGGCGAGCAGTTCTTC. This sequence encodes CASSGQGEQFF.

The gene calls are TRBV7-6 and TRBJ2-7; D might be TRBD1 (6 bases). V was clipped by 5 bases and J by 4 bases, with 15 bases between them. The V gene's germline CDR1 is SGHVS and CDR2 FNYEAQ. The CDR3 has 14 amino acids. The DNA of the CDR3 is TGTGCCAGCAGCCCCCGGGACAACCGTTACGAGCAGTACTTC. Amino acids: CASSPRDNRYEQYF.

The chain couples TRBV30 to TRBJ1-2; D may be TRBD1 (5 bases). In germline, CDR1 is GTSNPN, CDR2 SVGIG (reference sequence). CDR3 length equals 13 residues. The V gene lost 4 bases and the J gene lost 5 bases, with 14 bases spanning the gap. The CDR3: CAWKSQGPYGYTF. The CDR3 bases are TGTGCCTGGAAGTCCCAGGGTCCATATGGCTACACCTTC.

This rearrangement joins TRBV5-6 to TRBJ2-7, with 9 nucleotides matching TRBD2. CDR1 and CDR2 from the germline V gene are SGHDT and YYEEEE. This CDR3 has 15 residues. J was trimmed by 0 bases and V by 1 base; bases with no gene match: 2. The CDR3 DNA reads TGTGCCAGCAGCTTGTCTAGCGGGAACTCCTACGAGCAGTACTTC. Its translation is CASSLSSGNSYEQYF.

This chain links TRBV6-6 with TRBJ1-2, with D hard to call. Germline CDR1 and CDR2: MNHNY and SVGAGI (reference sequence). The CDR3 covers 15 residues. Trimming cost V 6 bases and J 2 bases, with 16 bases left between them. CDR3 region: CASRGEGSKNYGYTF. The CDR3, as DNA: TGTGCCAGCAGGGGAGAGGGCTCAAAGAACTATGGCTACACCTTC.

With regard to this clone: The sample has other DNA sequences that encode this CDR3 too. CDR3 DNA: TGTGCCAGCAGCCAGGGACAGAACTATGGCTACACCTTC. Its protein is CASSQGQNYGYTF. The chain combines TRBV7-9 with TRBJ1-2, with 7 bases lining up with TRBD1. Trimming removed 5 bases from V and 2 bases from J; junction bases left unmatched: 2. Per germline, CDR1 SEHNR and CDR2 FQNEAQ (reference sequence). The CDR3 spans 13 residues.

This chain links TRBV9 with TRBJ1-1, with D maybe TRBD1 (6 bases). CDR3 length equals 14 residues. V was trimmed by 4 bases and J by 1 base, leaving 11 bases between them. Germline assignment: CDR1 SGDLS and CDR2 YYNGEE. The CDR3 protein is CASSPAGQNTEAFF. DNA for the CDR3: TGTGCCAGCAGCCCAGCGGGACAGAACACTGAAGCTTTCTTT.

The rearrangement joins TRBV7-3 to TRBJ1-1; 7 bases map to TRBD1. This CDR3 is 14 amino acids long. Per the germline V gene, CDR1 is SGHTA and CDR2 is FQGTGA. The V segment lost 8 bases and the J segment 3 bases; nucleotides outside the gene matches: 9. CDR3 sequence (DNA): TGTGCCAGCGCATCACAGGGGTTGGACACTGAAGCTTTCTTT. The encoded protein is CASASQGLDTEAFF.

The chain uses TRBV5-1 and TRBJ1-1; TRBD1 aligns across 7 bases. Germline V lookup: CDR1 SGHRS, CDR2 YFSETQ. V lost 4 bases to trimming and J lost 1 base; unmatched junction nucleotides: 7. The CDR3 is 15 amino acids. CDR3 loop: CASSESTGRNTEAFF. The DNA for the CDR3 is TGCGCCAGCAGCGAATCGACAGGGCGGAACACTGAAGCTTTCTTT.

The chain is built from TRBV19 and TRBJ1-4, with a tentative D call TRBD1 (6 bases). V gave up 8 bases and J gave up 7 bases, with 17 bases separating them. CDR3 length equals 14 residues. Per the germline V gene, CDR1 is LNHDA and CDR2 is SQIVND (reference sequence). The CDR3 DNA reads as TGTGCCAGTGCTGGCGGCGCAGGGGTTGAAAAACTGTTTTTT. Protein: CASAGGAGVEKLFF.

The genes are TRBV3-1 (or the pseudogene TRBV3-2) and TRBJ2-3, with TRBD2 matching over 8 bases. Germline lookup yields CDR1 LGHDT and CDR2 YNNKEL (reference sequence). After removal of 0 bases from V and 2 bases from J, the junction contained 10 bases not matched to a gene. The CDR3 is made up of 18 amino acids. CDR3 in DNA: TGTGCCAGCAGCCAAGATCTTAGTGAGCGGGGGTACACAGATACGCAGTATTTT. Translation: CASSQDLSERGYTDTQYF.

The gene calls are TRBV25-1 and TRBJ1-2, with D possibly being TRBD1 (5 bases). Germline CDR1 is MGHDK and CDR2 is SYGVNS. The CDR3 loop spans 14 amino acids. The V end was cut by 6 bases, the J end by 5 bases, with 16 bases between. CDR3 sequence: CASSPPGTTYGYTF. The CDR3 bases are TGTGCCAGCAGCCCACCAGGGACCACGTATGGCTACACCTTC.

This clone was counted a single time. The V call is TRBV5-1, the J call TRBJ1-3, with D hard to call. Trimming pared 4 bases from V and 2 bases from J, leaving 10 bases between. The CDR3 covers 14 residues. Germline V gene lookup returns CDR1 SGHRS and CDR2 YFSETQ. The CDR3, as DNA: TGCGCCAGCAGCCCGGCTATAACTGGAAACACCATATATTTT. The encoded protein is CASSPAITGNTIYF.

The chain has TRBV9 and TRBJ2-5; perhaps TRBD2 as D (6 bases). Germline CDR1 and CDR2: SGDLS and YYNGEE. The CDR3 runs 13 residues. The V end lost 2 bases, the J end lost 2 bases, and 7 bases lay between the germline ends. The DNA of the CDR3 is TGTGCCAGCAGCGTGGGGGGTCAAGAGACCCAGTACTTC. Protein: CASSVGGQETQYF. Filled out from reference TRBV9 and TRBJ2-5, the complete variable domain reads DSGVTQTPKHLITATGQRVTLRCSPRSGDLSVYWYQQSLDQGLQFLIQYYNGEERAKGNILERFSAQQFPDLHSELNLSSLELGDSALYFCASSVGGQETQYFGPGTRLLVL.

Only one count was recorded for this clone. At one end the junction does not follow the germline gene, possibly because of a read error. The genes are TRBV7-7 and TRBJ2-1; no clear D. The CDR3 covers 15 residues. The germline V gene encodes CDR1 SSHAT and CDR2 FNYEAQ (reference sequence). The CDR3 sequence is CASSLLASSYNEQFF. In nucleotides, the CDR3 is TGTGCTAGCAGCTTATTGGCTAGCTCCTACAATGAGCAGTTCTTC.

The chain links TRBV4-3 to TRBJ1-2; tentatively, D is TRBD1 (6 bases). Germline CDR1 and CDR2: LGHNA and YSLEER. The CDR3 extends over 16 amino acids. Deletions cut 1 base from V and 5 bases from J, with 17 bases between. The chain's CDR3 is CASSQVVTGHLYGYTF. CDR3 in DNA: TGCGCCAGCAGCCAAGTAGTTACAGGGCACCTTTATGGCTACACCTTC.

This clone turned up a few times. V gene TRBV5-5 combines with J gene TRBJ2-1, with 8 bases aligning to TRBD1. The CDR3 has 15 residues. J gave up 7 bases and V 4 bases, and 10 bases lay outside the gene matches. Germline values: CDR1 SGHKS, CDR2 YYEKEE (reference sequence). Here the CDR3 DNA reads TGTGCCAGCAGCCAGGGGGCTGGGGGGAAGAATGAGCAGTTCTTC. Protein sequence: CASSQGAGGKNEQFF.

The chain carries TRBV14 and TRBJ1-1; no clear D. From germline, CDR1 is SGHDN and CDR2 FVKESK. The CDR3 totals 15 residues. V lost 1 base and J 4 bases, leaving 13 bases between the germline ends. The CDR3 protein is CASSQAGAVATEAFF. CDR3 in DNA: TGTGCCAGCAGCCAAGCGGGCGCAGTTGCCACTGAAGCTTTCTTT.

The count of this clone is one. This chain uses TRBV7-9 with TRBJ1-1; D is undetermined. The germline V gene encodes CDR1 SEHNR and CDR2 FQNEAQ (reference sequence). This CDR3 comprises 13 residues. Trimming shortened V by 7 bases and J by 4 bases, and 13 bases separated the two germline ends. CDR3 sequence: CASTSFRPTEAFF. The CDR3 DNA reads as TGTGCCAGCACCTCTTTTAGGCCCACTGAAGCTTTCTTT.

The chain recombines TRBV5-4 with TRBJ1-5; no firm D call. V was trimmed by 7 bases and J by 0 bases, leaving 14 bases between them. This CDR3 spans 15 amino acids. Germline CDR1 reads SGHNT; CDR2 reads YYREEE (reference sequence). The CDR3 loop reads CASAGNAFSNQPQHF. In DNA form, the CDR3 reads TGTGCCAGCGCGGGAAACGCGTTTAGCAATCAGCCCCAGCATTTT.

The rearrangement joins TRBV30 to TRBJ2-7; 7 bases are a match to TRBD1. V lost 5 bases and J lost 2; bases outside the gene matches: 0. The CDR3 runs to 11 residues. Germline values: CDR1 GTSNPN, CDR2 SVGIG (reference sequence). The CDR3, as DNA: TGTGCCTGGGGGACAGCCTACGAGCAGTACTTC. Its protein product is CAWGTAYEQYF. The full variable domain, rest sourced from reference TRBV30 and TRBJ2-7, is SQTIHQWPATLVQPVGSPLSLECTVEGTSNPNLYWYRQAAGRGLQLLFYSVGIGQISSEVPQNLSASRPQDRQFILSSKKLLLSDSGFYLCAWGTAYEQYFGPGTRLTVT.

J is TRBJ2-3 and V is TRBV15, with TRBD1 identical over 9 bases. The CDR3 is made up of 14 amino acids. Germline V gene lookup returns CDR1 LNHNV and CDR2 YYDKDF (reference sequence). The junction had 5 bases not matched to a gene; V was cut back by 3 bases and J by 7 bases. The DNA for the CDR3 is TGTGCCACCAGCAGGGACAGGGGTTTGTATACGCAGTATTTT. Translation: CATSRDRGLYTQYF.

J is TRBJ1-2 and V is TRBV20-1; D is perhaps TRBD1 (5 bases). CDR3 length: 13 residues. The germline V and J ends were trimmed by 3 bases and 8 bases, with 16 bases remaining between them. CDR1 DFQATT and CDR2 SNEGSKA come from the germline V gene (reference sequence). CDR3 amino acids: CSASRGPGSGYTF. In DNA, the CDR3 is TGCAGTGCTAGTCGGGGTCCAGGGAGCGGCTACACCTTC.

This clone occurred once. CDR3 residues: CASRPRTGSYEQYF. CDR3 bases: TGTGCCAGTAGACCACGGACAGGGAGCTACGAGCAGTACTTC. V is TRBV19 and J is TRBJ2-7, with 8 bases fitting TRBD1. Germline assignment: CDR1 LNHDA and CDR2 SQIVND (reference sequence). V lost 6 bases to trimming and J lost 3 bases; unmatched junction nucleotides: 7. This CDR3 has 14 residues. Drawing the rest from reference TRBV19 and TRBJ2-7, the complete variable domain is DGGITQSPKYLFRKEGQNVTLSCEQNLNHDAMYWYRQDPGQGLRLIYYSQIVNDFQKGDIAEGYSVSREKKESFPLTVTSAQKNPTAFYLCASRPRTGSYEQYFGPGTRLTVT.

A few counts support this clone. This chain links TRBV6-4 with TRBJ2-7; TRBD2 agrees at 8 bases. CDR1 and CDR2 from the germline V gene are MRHNA and SNTAGT. The CDR3 consists of 15 residues. Unmatched junction bases numbered 11, after V lost 5 bases and J lost 5 bases. In nucleotides, the CDR3 is TGTGCCAGCAGTCCCCTTCCCGGGGGGGGAGACGAGCAGTACTTC. It is translated as CASSPLPGGGDEQYF.